This T cell receptor (beta chain) was documented in a study of T cell responses to AZD1222 COVID-19 vaccine. The study's findings and limits: Nearly half of the spike-specific TCRs reportedly recognize variant regions that carry no mutations. None of the repertoires were sampled until the peak T cell response had passed.

V lost 3 bases to trimming and J lost 1 base; unmatched junction nucleotides: 9. This CDR3 has 17 amino acids. Germline V gene lookup returns CDR1 LGHDT and CDR2 YNNKEL (reference sequence). Profiling relied on immunoSEQ multiplex PCR, and the TCRdb table lists in-frame clones only, not all of them. The table includes around 100,000 clones, around nine tenths detected once. Comments on this clone: What it binds is not known.

The origin of this receptor is an adult in good health. The chain couples TRBV3-1 (or the pseudogene TRBV3-2) to TRBJ2-7; TRBD2 matches 10 bases. The sequenced sample was peripheral blood, obtained on day 0 of AZD1222 vaccination. CDR3 sequence reads: CASSQDPSGGPSYEQYF. CDR3 nucleotide sequence: TGTGCCAGCAGCCAGGACCCTAGCGGGGGCCCGTCCTACGAGCAGTACTTC.